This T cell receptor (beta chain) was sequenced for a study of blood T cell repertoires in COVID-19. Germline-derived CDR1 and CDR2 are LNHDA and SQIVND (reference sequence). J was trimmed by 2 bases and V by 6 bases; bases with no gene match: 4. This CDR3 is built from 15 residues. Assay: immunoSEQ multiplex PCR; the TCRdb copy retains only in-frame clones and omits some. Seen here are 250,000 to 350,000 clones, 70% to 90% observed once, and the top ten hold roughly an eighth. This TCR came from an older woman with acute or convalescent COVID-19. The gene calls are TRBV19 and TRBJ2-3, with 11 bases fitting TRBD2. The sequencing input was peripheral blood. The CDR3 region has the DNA TGTGCCAGTAGGGAGACTAGCGGGAACACAGATACGCAGTATTTT. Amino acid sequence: CASRETSGNTDTQYF.